The 17 T cell receptor beta chains given below trace back to one sample, sequenced in a study of blood T cell repertoires in COVID-19. Libraries were prepared by immunoSEQ multiplex PCR; TCRdb keeps only in-frame clonotypes and omits some of them. The sample includes over 250,000 clones, 91% of them seen just once. Sequenced: peripheral blood. The origin of the receptors is a woman younger than 45 with COVID-19, enrolled during active disease.

The chain uses TRBV6-1 and TRBJ1-1; no clear D gene. CDR1 and CDR2 (germline): MNHNS, SASEGT. The V and J ends lost 3 bases and 11 bases respectively, with 7 bases between them. The CDR3 spans 10 residues. The CDR3 nucleotides are TGTGCCAGCAGTGACGACGGGGCTTTCTTT. It yields the protein CASSDDGAFF.

The J gene is TRBJ1-5, the V gene TRBV7-9; no clear D gene. This CDR3 contains 16 residues. V was clipped by 0 bases and J by 2 bases, with 11 bases between them. CDR1 is SEHNR, CDR2 FQNEAQ, per germline (reference sequence). The CDR3 DNA sequence: TGTGCCAGCAGCTTAGCTGGGCCCCGAGGCAATCAGCCCCAGCATTTT. Protein: CASSLAGPRGNQPQHF.

The chain couples TRBV24-1 to TRBJ1-1, with a possible D match to TRBD1 (5 bases). Germline values: CDR1 KGHDR, CDR2 SFDVKD. Trimming shortened V by 7 bases and J by 1 base, and 12 bases separated the two germline ends. The CDR3 loop spans 14 amino acids. The CDR3 sequence: CATRPDGGNTEAFF. The CDR3 coding sequence is TGTGCCACCAGACCCGACGGGGGGAACACTGAAGCTTTCTTT.

J is TRBJ2-5 and V is TRBV28; 7 bases align to TRBD2. Germline V CDR1 and CDR2: MDHEN, SYDVKM. The CDR3 has 16 residues. V lost 2 bases and J lost 7; bases outside the gene matches: 13. The CDR3 region is CASSLDESGGPWTQYF. The CDR3 nucleotides read TGTGCCAGCAGTTTAGACGAGTCGGGAGGTCCTTGGACCCAGTACTTC.

This chain uses TRBV19 with TRBJ1-1; D may be TRBD1 (6 bases). V lost 7 bases and J lost 5, with 23 bases in between. The CDR3 has 16 amino acids. Germline CDR1 and CDR2: LNHDA and SQIVND (reference sequence). CDR3 nucleotides: TGTGCCAGTATAAAGACAGGTCCCTCCAGTGGGACTGAAGCTTTCTTT. As protein: CASIKTGPSSGTEAFF.

This chain joins TRBV27 and TRBJ2-7; D call uncertain. The CDR3 consists of 12 residues. The germline CDR1 and CDR2 sequences are MNHEY and SMNVEV (reference sequence). Between the trimmed V and J ends, which lost 6 bases and 6 bases, there was a span of 12 bases. The CDR3 region has the DNA TGTGCCAGCAGATCCGCGGCTGGCGAGCAGTACTTC. Translation: CASRSAAGEQYF.

The CDR3 DNA is TGTGCCTGGAGCCCGAGGGGTCTGGGGTTGTTGGAAGACAGGGCGATTAACTATGGCTACACCTTC. It codes for CAWSPRGLGLLEDRAINYGYTF. The chain has TRBV30 and TRBJ1-2; 7 nucleotides match TRBD1. The CDR3 extends over 22 amino acids. Germline CDR1 GTSNPN, CDR2 SVGIG (reference sequence). Losses at the gene ends were 3 bases for V and 1 base for J; bases not matched to a gene: 29.

J is TRBJ2-7 and V is TRBV7-9, with a tentative D call TRBD2 (5 bases). Germline loops: CDR1 SEHNR, CDR2 FQNEAQ (reference sequence). This CDR3 is built from 14 residues. V lost 0 bases, J lost 3 bases, and 9 bases lay in between. CDR3 sequence (DNA): TGTGCCAGCAGCTTAGCGGGAGACCACTACGAGCAGTACTTC. This encodes CASSLAGDHYEQYF.

The V call is TRBV6-1, the J call TRBJ1-5; D might be TRBD1 (5 bases). V lost 4 bases and J 1 base, leaving 11 bases between the germline ends. The germline CDR1 and CDR2 sequences are MNHNS and SASEGT. This CDR3 has 15 residues. Here the CDR3 reads CASSGGTDSNQPQHF. The CDR3 DNA sequence: TGTGCCAGCAGTGGCGGGACGGACAGCAATCAGCCCCAGCATTTT.

V usage is TRBV5-5 and J usage is TRBJ1-1, with TRBD1 identical over 7 bases. CDR3 length: 17 residues. Germline V gene sequence: CDR1 SGHKS, CDR2 YYEKEE (reference sequence). V lost 3 bases, J lost 6 bases, and 17 bases stayed unmatched. CDR3 sequence reads: CASSSPPFDRATSEAFF. For the CDR3, the DNA is TGTGCCAGCAGCTCCCCACCTTTCGACAGGGCAACCTCTGAAGCTTTCTTT.

The CDR3 sequence: CASSVGVTSGTEQYF. The CDR3 nucleotides are TGTGCCAGCAGCGTAGGGGTGACTAGCGGGACCGAGCAGTACTTC. The chain couples TRBV9 to TRBJ2-7; 11 bases fit TRBD2. Germline V CDR1 and CDR2: SGDLS, YYNGEE. The CDR3 covers 15 residues. V was clipped by 0 bases and J by 6 bases; unmatched bases: 5.

A note on this clone: At the DNA level, this CDR3 is encoded by other sequences in the same sample as well. The chain uses TRBV5-1 and TRBJ1-2; 7 positions match TRBD1. There are 15 residues in the CDR3. The germline V gene encodes CDR1 SGHRS and CDR2 YFSETQ. J gave up 2 bases and V 0 bases, and 4 bases lay outside the gene matches. CDR3 sequence reads: CASSLGTGTNYGYTF. Written as DNA, the CDR3 is TGCGCCAGCAGCTTGGGGACAGGTACGAACTATGGCTACACCTTC.

Worth noting for this clone: Other DNA sequences of this sample code for an identical CDR3. The V call is TRBV7-9, the J call TRBJ1-4, with D maybe TRBD1 (6 bases). Looked up from germline, CDR1 is SEHNR and CDR2 is FQNEAQ (reference sequence). V lost 5 bases to trimming and J lost 0 bases, with 10 bases between them. The CDR3 has 15 residues. The CDR3 DNA reads TGTGCCAGCAGCCCGGACAGTGCAACTAATGAAAAACTGTTTTTT. This gives the protein CASSPDSATNEKLFF.

This clone was counted a single time. This chain links TRBV5-5 with TRBJ1-2; the match to TRBD1 covers 11 bases. This CDR3 is 16 amino acids long. CDR1 SGHKS and CDR2 YYEKEE come from the germline V gene (reference sequence). The trim removed 1 base at V and 6 bases at J, leaving 8 bases unmatched. This chain's CDR3 is CASSLTSGTGGNGYTF. CDR3 bases: TGTGCCAGCAGCTTGACCTCCGGGACAGGGGGTAATGGCTACACCTTC.

This rearrangement joins TRBV5-1 to TRBJ2-5; possibly TRBD2 for D (6 bases). This CDR3 has 16 amino acids. Trimming left V 4 bases short and J 3 bases short, with 19 bases between. The germline gives CDR1 SGHRS, CDR2 YFSETQ. The CDR3 region is CASSPDLQWGEETQYF. The DNA for the CDR3 is TGCGCCAGCAGCCCCGATCTACAGTGGGGGGAAGAGACCCAGTACTTC.

The rearrangement uses TRBV28 and TRBJ1-1; TRBD1 is a possible D gene (5 bases). The ends were cut back, 7 bases at V and 10 bases at J, with 19 bases in the middle. This CDR3 is built from 13 residues. Germline CDR1 is MDHEN and CDR2 is SYDVKM. CDR3 sequence reads: CASTLGTGDGAFF. The CDR3 DNA sequence: TGTGCCAGCACCCTAGGGACGGGAGATGGAGCTTTCTTT.

This chain links TRBV6-5 with TRBJ2-5; perhaps TRBD1 as D (6 bases). The CDR3 extends over 14 amino acids. V was shortened by 6 bases and J by 4 bases, with 15 bases between the two germline ends. Germline V gene lookup returns CDR1 MNHEY and CDR2 SVGAGI. CDR3 residues: CASRGTAGVETQYF. In DNA, the CDR3 is TGTGCCAGCAGGGGAACGGCAGGGGTAGAGACCCAGTACTTC.